The clone carrying this T cell receptor beta chain was recorded at least ten times. The antigen is unknown. V lost 4 bases, J lost 4 bases, and 20 bases lay in between. Germline CDR1 and CDR2: MNHEY and SMNVEV (reference sequence). The CDR3 covers 16 residues. These data are taken from a study of Graves' ophthalmopathy and Graves' hyperthyroidism. General study results and limits: Most thyroid-expanded clonotypes exceeding 0.001 frequency were also found in blood.

Scientists amplified the TCR beta CDR3 regions from RNA transcripts. Investigators did first-round RT-PCR with HTBI primers, then second-round multiplex PCR. TCRdb reprocessed the multiplex PCR reads with MiXCR, giving one entry per CDR3 protein. In the table there are 150,000 to 200,000 distinct CDR3 sequences, roughly 36% of which are singletons. Exclusion covered patients with other autoimmune diseases or uncontrolled infections (as well as pregnancy or lactation). Patients were diagnosed from clinical symptoms, serum thyroxine, TRAb, thyroid ultrasound and orbital computed tomography. Sequenced: peripheral blood. The receptor comes from a man aged 25-45 years with Graves' ophthalmopathy. J is TRBJ2-7 and V is TRBV27, with D possibly being TRBD2 (6 bases). The CDR3: CASSSPRGTRVYEQYF. CDR3 DNA: TGTGCCAGCAGTTCCCCCCGCGGGACTCGGGTTTACGAGCAGTACTTC.